The 20 T cell receptor beta chains listed next were all sequenced from one sample in a study of blood T cells in healthy people across ages. The authors ran a second PCR of about 7 to 11 cycles using a sample-barcoded 5' primer and a J-beta primer mix. TCRdb reprocessed the 5' RACE reads via MiXCR and lists one record per CDR3 protein. Among around 1,500,000 distinct CDR3 sequences, 28% were seen once, and the ten largest hold about 7.7%. Sequencing was carried out using blood. These receptors all come from a woman aged 25 to 39 in good health.

Only a few counts were recorded for this clonotype. The rearrangement links TRBV29-1 to TRBJ2-1, with 8 bases that match TRBD2. With V trimmed by 2 bases and J by 1 base, 7 bases remained unmatched. The CDR3 sequence is 16 residues long. Germline assignment: CDR1 SQVTM and CDR2 ANQGSEA. The CDR3 DNA reads as TGCAGCGTTGAACCTAGGACTAGCATATCCTACAATGAGCAGTTCTTC. Protein: CSVEPRTSISYNEQFF.

Of note for this clonotype: In this CDR3 the conserved last residue, phenylalanine or tryptophan, is missing, so a read error is likely. This chain links TRBV7-9 with TRBJ2-1; D call uncertain. CDR1 and CDR2 from the germline V gene are SEHNR and FQNEAQ (reference sequence). This CDR3 comprises 11 residues. Trimming cost V 2 bases and J 10 bases, with 6 bases left between them. CDR3 sequence (DNA): TGTGCCAGCAGCTTACCGCAGGAGCAGTTCTCC. Translation: CASSLPQEQFS.

The chain carries TRBV30 and TRBJ2-7, with D possibly TRBD1 on 5 matching bases. Germline V gene lookup returns CDR1 GTSNPN and CDR2 SVGIG (reference sequence). The CDR3 extends over 14 amino acids. Trimming stripped 3 bases from V and 2 bases from J, with 14 bases between. The CDR3 nucleotides read TGTGCCTGGAGCGCAGGGTACATCGCCTACGAGCAGTACTTC. Translation gives CAWSAGYIAYEQYF. Full variable domain (outside the CDR3, taken from reference TRBV30 and TRBJ2-7): SQTIHQWPATLVQPVGSPLSLECTVEGTSNPNLYWYRQAAGRGLQLLFYSVGIGQISSEVPQNLSASRPQDRQFILSSKKLLLSDSGFYLCAWSAGYIAYEQYFGPGTRLTVT.

The chain couples TRBV7-9 to TRBJ2-7; 8 bases match TRBD1. After removal of 7 bases from V and 5 bases from J, the junction contained 16 bases not matched to a gene. Germline V gene sequence: CDR1 SEHNR, CDR2 FQNEAQ (reference sequence). The CDR3 length is 16 residues. CDR3 loop: CASNGRLQGVGNEQYF. CDR3 coding DNA: TGTGCCAGCAATGGAAGGCTACAGGGGGTCGGGAACGAGCAGTACTTC.

The sample holds many counts of this clonotype. The rearrangement joins TRBV20-1 to TRBJ2-7, with D possibly matching TRBD2 (6 bases). CDR3 length: 14 residues. With 4 bases removed from V and 3 bases from J, the gap between germline ends came to 16 bases. CDR1 is DFQATT and CDR2 is SNEGSKA in the germline V gene (reference sequence). The CDR3 region has the DNA TGCAGTGCTACCGCGGCGGGAATAAGCTACGAGCAGTACTTC. Amino acid sequence: CSATAAGISYEQYF.

This clonotype has a count of ten or more. The rearrangement joins TRBV20-1 to TRBJ2-7, with 11 nucleotides matching TRBD1. The trim removed 2 bases at V and 2 bases at J, leaving 2 bases unmatched. Germline V CDR1 and CDR2: DFQATT, SNEGSKA (reference sequence). The CDR3 sequence is 14 residues long. The CDR3 region has the DNA TGCAGTGCTAGAATGGGACAGGGGGCCTACGAGCAGTACTTC. It encodes CSARMGQGAYEQYF.

This chain links TRBV12-3 or TRBV12-4 with TRBJ1-6; maybe TRBD1 (6 bases). The CDR3 spans 16 residues. V lost 3 bases, J lost 7 bases, and 16 bases lay in between. The CDR3 coding sequence is TGTGCCAGCAGTTTGCTACAGGGTGGTTGGAATTCACCCCTCCACTTT. Its translation: CASSLLQGGWNSPLHF.

The chain uses TRBV4-3 and TRBJ1-5, with D possibly matching TRBD1 (5 bases). Trimming removed 4 bases at V and 1 base at J, with 17 bases between. Germline V CDR1 and CDR2: LGHNA, YSLEER. There are 17 residues in the CDR3. CDR3 amino acids: CASSLQVPGGSNQPQHF. In DNA form, the CDR3 reads TGCGCCAGCAGCCTTCAAGTGCCGGGGGGGAGCAATCAGCCCCAGCATTTT.

The V gene is TRBV20-1, the J gene TRBJ1-1; D call uncertain. V lost 1 base, J lost 1 base, and 4 bases lay in between. The CDR3 is made up of 12 amino acids. Germline V lookup: CDR1 DFQATT, CDR2 SNEGSKA (reference sequence). In nucleotides, the CDR3 is TGCAGTGCTAGAGGCAAGAACACTGAAGCTTTCTTT. Translating gives CSARGKNTEAFF.

J is TRBJ1-1 and V is TRBV12-3 or TRBV12-4; D not certain. CDR3 length equals 15 residues. Trimming took 4 bases from V and 1 from J, leaving 13 bases between them. The CDR3 coding sequence is TGTGCCAGCAGTTCTACGCAGGATGGGAACACTGAAGCTTTCTTT. Translating it yields CASSSTQDGNTEAFF.

The chain carries TRBV6-5 and TRBJ2-5, with D unresolved. Trimming took off 0 bases at V and 0 bases at J, with 14 bases between the two ends. The CDR3 extends over 17 amino acids. Germline lookup yields CDR1 MNHEY and CDR2 SVGAGI. CDR3 nucleotide sequence: TGTGCCAGCAGTTACTCCTCGGACCTGAGGTACCAAGAGACCCAGTACTTC. This codes for CASSYSSDLRYQETQYF.

The chain employs TRBV5-1 and TRBJ2-5; perhaps TRBD2 as D (6 bases). V gave up 0 bases and J gave up 0 bases, with 12 bases separating them. Germline V gene sequence: CDR1 SGHRS, CDR2 YFSETQ. The CDR3 is 16 residues long. CDR3 amino acids: CASSLGEVAYQETQYF. The CDR3 nucleotides read TGCGCCAGCAGCTTGGGGGAGGTGGCGTACCAAGAGACCCAGTACTTC.

V usage is TRBV12-3 or TRBV12-4 and J usage is TRBJ1-2; D is unresolved. Deletions cut 6 bases from V and 1 base from J, with 12 bases between. CDR3 size: 14 residues. CDR3 nucleotides: TGTGCCAGCAGGGAGGCCGGATTTAACTATGGCTACACCTTC. Residues: CASREAGFNYGYTF.

The V call is TRBV15, the J call TRBJ2-1, with D possibly being TRBD1 (6 bases). The CDR3 is 16 residues long. The V end was cut by 5 bases, the J end by 6 bases, with 20 bases between. Per germline, CDR1 LNHNV and CDR2 YYDKDF (reference sequence). The CDR3 here is CATSLGHGTKGNEQFF. CDR3 bases: TGTGCCACCAGCCTAGGACATGGGACAAAGGGCAATGAGCAGTTCTTC.

As concerns this clonotype: A read error is possible here, since a much larger clone lies one base away. J is TRBJ2-1 and V is TRBV9; 9 nucleotides line up with TRBD2. The CDR3 contains 16 residues. CDR1 is SGDLS and CDR2 is YYNGEE in the germline V gene. The CDR3 is CASSPLSGSSHNEQFF. The CDR3 nucleotides are TGTGCCAGCAGCCCTCTTAGCGGGAGCTCCCACAATGAGCAGTTCTTC.

This clonotype was detected only a few times. The CDR3 coding sequence is TGTGCCAGCAGCCAAACAGAGGGGGCCAACGTCCTGACTTTC. It is translated as CASSQTEGANVLTF. The chain combines TRBV3-1 with TRBJ2-6; D ambiguous. Germline V lookup: CDR1 LGHDT, CDR2 YNNKEL (reference sequence). V was clipped by 2 bases and J by 4 bases, with 6 bases between them. This CDR3 comprises 14 residues.

The rearrangement links TRBV9 to TRBJ1-6; D gene unclear. V lost 0 bases and J lost 11, with 12 bases in between. The CDR3 is 14 residues long. Germline V gene data show CDR1 as SGDLS and CDR2 as YYNGEE. The CDR3 region is CASSVDHEMPPLHF. The CDR3 bases are TGTGCCAGCAGCGTAGATCATGAGATGCCACCCCTCCACTTT.

This clonotype appeared many times. The V and J genes are TRBV6-6 and TRBJ2-7, with TRBD2 as a possible D gene (6 bases). CDR1 MNHNY and CDR2 SVGAGI come from the germline V gene (reference sequence). The ends were cut back, 3 bases at V and 0 bases at J, with 15 bases in the middle. The CDR3 covers 16 residues. In DNA form, the CDR3 reads TGTGCCAGCAGTTATATCGGGACTTCCAGCTCCTACGAGCAGTACTTC. Translating gives CASSYIGTSSSYEQYF.

The gene calls are TRBV10-2 and TRBJ1-5; 8 nucleotides align to TRBD1. Trimming at V came to 4 bases and at J to 4 bases, leaving 6 bases not matched to a gene. The CDR3 extends over 15 amino acids. Germline CDR1 and CDR2: WSHSY and SAAADI. The CDR3 loop reads CASSGTGMRNQPQHF. As DNA, the CDR3 is TGCGCCAGCAGTGGGACAGGGATGAGGAATCAGCCCCAGCATTTT.

The chain is built from TRBV7-2 and TRBJ2-7, with D perhaps matching TRBD2 (6 bases). The germline gives CDR1 SGHTA, CDR2 FQGNSA. The CDR3 contains 15 residues. V gave up 7 bases and J gave up 1 base, with 17 bases separating them. CDR3 in DNA: TGTGCCAGCAACAGGCCAGGACGGGGGTCCTACGAGCAGTACTTC. Its translation: CASNRPGRGSYEQYF.